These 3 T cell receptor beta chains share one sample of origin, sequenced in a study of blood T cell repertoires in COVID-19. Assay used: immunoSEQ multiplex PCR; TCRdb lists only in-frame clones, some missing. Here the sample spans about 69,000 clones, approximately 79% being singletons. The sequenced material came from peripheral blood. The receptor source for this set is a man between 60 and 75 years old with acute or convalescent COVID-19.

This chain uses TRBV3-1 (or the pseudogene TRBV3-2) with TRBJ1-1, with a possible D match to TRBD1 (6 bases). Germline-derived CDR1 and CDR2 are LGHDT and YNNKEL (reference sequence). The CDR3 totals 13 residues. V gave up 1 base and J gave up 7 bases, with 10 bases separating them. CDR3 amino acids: CASSQVRGHEAFF. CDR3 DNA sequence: TGTGCCAGCAGCCAAGTGAGGGGACATGAAGCTTTCTTT.

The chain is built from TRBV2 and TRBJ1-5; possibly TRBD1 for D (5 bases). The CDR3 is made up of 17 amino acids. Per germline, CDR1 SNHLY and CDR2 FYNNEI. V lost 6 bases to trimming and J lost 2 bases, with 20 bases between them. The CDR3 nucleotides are TGTGCCAGCAGCACTCAGGCGGGGGGTCCGGGCAATCAGCCCCAGCATTTT. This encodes CASSTQAGGPGNQPQHF.

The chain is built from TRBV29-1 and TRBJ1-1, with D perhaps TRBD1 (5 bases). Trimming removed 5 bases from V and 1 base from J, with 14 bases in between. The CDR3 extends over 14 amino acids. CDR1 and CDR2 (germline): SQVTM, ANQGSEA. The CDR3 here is CSVTSDRANTEAFF. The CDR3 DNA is TGCAGCGTTACCTCCGACAGAGCGAACACTGAAGCTTTCTTT.